These 19 T cell receptor beta chains share one sample of origin, sequenced in a study of blood T cell repertoires in COVID-19. TCRdb's table, derived via immunoSEQ multiplex PCR, lists solely in-frame clones and lacks some. The sample carries fewer than 75,000 clones, more than 70% recorded once. The specimen was peripheral blood. The receptors originated from a man aged 50-59 years with active COVID-19.

This clone came up once. The chain recombines TRBV2 with TRBJ2-2, with 12 bases identical to TRBD1. The CDR3 is made up of 16 amino acids. Germline V gene data show CDR1 as SNHLY and CDR2 as FYNNEI. J lost 5 bases, V lost 4 bases, and 5 bases had no gene match. CDR3 protein: CASSGRDRGQTGELFF. The CDR3 coding sequence is TGTGCCAGCAGTGGGAGGGACAGGGGGCAAACCGGGGAGCTGTTTTTT. The variable domain in full, with the rest retrieved from reference TRBV2 and TRBJ2-2, is EPEVTQTPSHQVTQMGQEVILRCVPISNHLYFYWYRQILGQKVEFLVSFYNNEISEKSEIFDDQFSVERPDGSNFTLKIRSTKLEDSAMYFCASSGRDRGQTGELFFGEGSRLTVL.

The gene calls are TRBV11-2 and TRBJ1-2; 8 nucleotides line up with TRBD1. There are 14 residues in the CDR3. Per the germline V gene, CDR1 is SGHAT and CDR2 is FQNNGV. Trimming took 5 bases from V and 7 from J; bases not matched to a gene: 9. The CDR3 region is CASSPNRGWAGYTF. The CDR3 nucleotides are TGTGCCAGCAGCCCGAACAGGGGGTGGGCTGGCTACACCTTC. Looking up the rest from reference TRBV11-2 and TRBJ1-2 gives the full variable domain: EAGVAQSPRYKIIEKRQSVAFWCNPISGHATLYWYQQILGQGPKLLIQFQNNGVVDDSQLPKDRFSAERLKGVDSTLKIQPAKLEDSAVYLCASSPNRGWAGYTFGSGTRLTVV.

V and J are TRBV7-8 and TRBJ2-2; 12 bases agree with TRBD2. V lost 4 bases to trimming and J lost 4 bases; unmatched junction nucleotides: 4. This CDR3 region has 16 residues. Germline V gene data show CDR1 as SGHVS and CDR2 as FQNEAQ. In nucleotides, the CDR3 is TGTGCCAGCAGCTCCCGACTAGCGGGAGTCACCGGGGAGCTGTTTTTT. It is translated as CASSSRLAGVTGELFF.

This rearrangement joins TRBV7-2 to TRBJ2-3, with TRBD2 identical over 8 bases. The CDR3 spans 16 residues. The V gene end was trimmed by 2 bases and the J gene end by 4 bases; junction bases not matched to a gene: 8. The germline V gene encodes CDR1 SGHTA and CDR2 FQGNSA. CDR3 nucleotide sequence: TGTGCCAGCAGCTTACTAGCGGGCAGTACGTCAGATACGCAGTATTTT. Its translation: CASSLLAGSTSDTQYF.

This sequence joins TRBV12-3 or TRBV12-4 and TRBJ2-2; 8 bases agree with TRBD1. The V and J ends lost 6 bases and 4 bases, in that order; junction bases with no gene match: 1. CDR3 length: 13 residues. Written as DNA, the CDR3 is TGTGCCAGCAGCGGACAGGGCACCGGGGAGCTGTTTTTT. Translation gives CASSGQGTGELFF.

A few counts support this clone. V usage is TRBV24-1 and J usage is TRBJ1-2; D not resolved. The CDR3 is 14 amino acids. Germline V gene sequence: CDR1 KGHDR, CDR2 SFDVKD. V lost 7 bases and J 7 bases, leaving 18 bases between the germline ends. The CDR3 DNA follows: TGTGCCACCAGCCCAGTGAATATGTTCCGTGGCTACACCTTC. Its protein product is CATSPVNMFRGYTF.

The chain couples TRBV12-3 or TRBV12-4 to TRBJ2-2; no definite D call. This CDR3 comprises 12 residues. With 6 bases removed from V and 4 bases from J, the gap between germline ends came to 6 bases. CDR3 DNA: TGTGCCAGCAGCCCTACCACCGGGGAGCTGTTTTTT. Its translation: CASSPTTGELFF.

This clone was counted a few times. The V call is TRBV5-8, the J call TRBJ2-7, with a possible D match to TRBD1 (5 bases). This CDR3 region has 14 residues. V lost 6 bases and J 2 bases, leaving 15 bases between the germline ends. Germline CDR1 SGHTS, CDR2 YDEGEE. Here the CDR3 reads CASTPGHLTYEQYV. CDR3 sequence (DNA): TGTGCCAGCACACCCGGACACCTTACCTACGAGCAGTACGTC.

The V gene is TRBV7-9, the J gene TRBJ1-6; no firm D call. The germline CDR1 and CDR2 sequences are SEHNR and FQNEAQ (reference sequence). V gave up 5 bases and J gave up 7 bases, with 12 bases separating them. This CDR3 is built from 14 residues. CDR3 DNA sequence: TGTGCCAGCAGCGTATCGGGGTTAAATTCACCCCTCCACTTT. Its translation is CASSVSGLNSPLHF.

This chain uses TRBV11-3 with TRBJ1-2, with 7 bases fitting TRBD1. Trimming cost V 0 bases and J 4 bases; bases outside gene matches: 5. This CDR3 is 15 amino acids long. Germline loops: CDR1 SGHNT, CDR2 YENEEA. CDR3 loop: CASSLETGQLYGYTF. DNA of the CDR3: TGTGCCAGCAGCTTAGAAACGGGACAGCTCTATGGCTACACCTTC.

The rearrangement links TRBV16 to TRBJ1-5; 9 bases agree with TRBD1. Germline CDR1 reads KGHSY; CDR2 reads FQNENV. The CDR3 covers 15 residues. J lost 4 bases, V lost 4 bases, and 5 bases had no gene match. CDR3 sequence reads: CASSRTGQGNQPQHF. The CDR3 nucleotides are TGTGCCAGCAGCCGAACCGGACAGGGGAATCAGCCCCAGCATTTT.

The rearrangement links TRBV19 to TRBJ1-1; tentative D call: TRBD1 (5 bases). The CDR3 is 12 residues long. Looked up from germline, CDR1 is LNHDA and CDR2 is SQIVND (reference sequence). Trimming shortened V by 1 base and J by 11 bases, and 11 bases separated the two germline ends. Here the CDR3 reads CASSIGAGYAFF. The CDR3 DNA follows: TGTGCCAGTAGTATAGGGGCAGGGTATGCTTTCTTT.

The CDR3 loop is CASSPTENYGYTF. DNA for the CDR3: TGTGCCAGCAGCCCGACAGAAAACTATGGCTACACCTTC. The rearrangement joins TRBV3-1 (or the pseudogene TRBV3-2) to TRBJ1-2, with a tentative D call TRBD1 (5 bases). The V end lost 4 bases, the J end lost 2 bases, and 8 bases lay between the germline ends. The V gene's germline CDR1 is LGHDT and CDR2 YNNKEL (reference sequence). The CDR3 totals 13 residues.

The DNA for the CDR3 is TGTGCCAGCAGCTCCAAGAGGGGGCGAAGGCCTAATGAAAAACTGTTTTTT. Protein: CASSSKRGRRPNEKLFF. The chain couples TRBV21-1 to TRBJ1-4; the table's D call of TRBD1 was not tested on the DNA. TRBV21-1 is labeled a pseudogene. CDR3 length: 17 residues.

V is TRBV4-1 and J is TRBJ2-3; D unclear. The CDR3 consists of 16 residues. Germline V lookup: CDR1 MGHRA, CDR2 YSYEKL. V lost 3 bases, J lost 1 base, and 14 bases lay in between. The DNA of the CDR3 is TGCGCCAGCAGCCATCTCGGATGGCGGCGCACAGATACGCAGTATTTT. Its translation: CASSHLGWRRTDTQYF.

This chain connects TRBV6-1 to TRBJ2-4; D unresolved. The germline CDR1 and CDR2 sequences are MNHNS and SASEGT. This CDR3 comprises 15 residues. V was shortened by 2 bases and J by 0 bases, with 8 bases between the two germline ends. CDR3 in amino acids: CASSEPGTAKNIQYF. The CDR3 DNA sequence: TGTGCCAGCAGTGAACCAGGAACAGCCAAAAACATTCAGTACTTC.

The chain employs TRBV11-3 and TRBJ2-2; tentative D call: TRBD2 (6 bases). Trimming shortened V by 5 bases and J by 0 bases, and 7 bases separated the two germline ends. Germline-derived CDR1 and CDR2 are SGHNT and YENEEA. The CDR3 is 14 amino acids. The CDR3 DNA is TGTGCCAGCAGCCGGGGGACGAACACCGGGGAGCTGTTTTTT. Its protein is CASSRGTNTGELFF.

The CDR3 DNA reads TGTGCCAGCAGCACGGGACAGCCGAACACTGAAGCTTTCTTT. Protein sequence: CASSTGQPNTEAFF. The gene calls are TRBV5-8 and TRBJ1-1; TRBD1 agrees at 7 bases. CDR3 length equals 14 residues. Germline V gene data show CDR1 as SGHTS and CDR2 as YDEGEE. After removal of 4 bases from V and 1 base from J, the junction contained 4 bases not matched to a gene.

CDR3 sequence reads: CASSRQGAGTEAFF. The CDR3 nucleotides are TGTGCCAGCTCACGACAGGGGGCTGGGACTGAAGCTTTCTTT. The chain joins TRBV18 to TRBJ1-1; 10 bases map to TRBD1. The CDR3 contains 14 residues. V lost 4 bases, J lost 5 bases, and 4 bases stayed unmatched. CDR1 KGHSH and CDR2 LQKENI come from the germline V gene.